The clone carrying this T cell receptor (beta chain) showed up just once. Its cognate antigen is unknown. The data originate from a study of cytomegalovirus exposure and HLA in healthy donors. Study results and limitations: 164 TCR beta chains were listed as cytomegalovirus-associated.

This CDR3 region has 15 residues. Germline V gene lookup returns CDR1 MNHNS and CDR2 SASEGT. The V end was cut by 3 bases, the J end by 4 bases, with 15 bases between. Generated by immunoSEQ multiplex PCR, the TCRdb table keeps only in-frame clones and is missing some. The repertoire includes more than 95,000 clones, 86% of them detected once, and approximately 4.9% sits in the top ten. The chain recombines TRBV6-1 with TRBJ1-1; no definite D call. The receptor comes from a man in his late teens or twenties in good health and CMV-seronegative. The sample was PBMCs. CDR3 nucleotides: TGTGCCAGCAGTGATACTACCGGGGTTGGCACTGAAGCTTTCTTT. Its translation: CASSDTTGVGTEAFF.